This T cell receptor beta chain was sequenced in a study of regulatory T cells in long-lasting Graves disease. This clonotype occurred many times. V lost 2 bases and J 6 bases, leaving 15 bases between the germline ends. CDR1 is SGHRS, CDR2 YFSETQ, per germline. The CDR3 has 15 residues. iRepertoire HTBI primers and Arm-PCR of CDR3 regions built TCR beta libraries. TCRdb ran MiXCR on the multiplex PCR reads and lists one entry per CDR3 protein. The sample yields roughly 380,000 distinct CDR3 sequences, roughly a sixth seen once. The time point denotes: newly diagnosed GD, antithyroid drugs for less than 3 months. PBMC-derived RNA was used for the TCR library.

This clonotype was obtained from a female donor with Graves disease. The specimen comprised peripheral blood mononuclear cells (PBMCs), sampled at new diagnosis, from a patient treated with antithyroid drugs. The gene calls are TRBV5-1 and TRBJ2-1; a weak D match, TRBD1 (5 bases). The CDR3 here is CASSLLSGYGNEQFF. CDR3 nucleotides: TGCGCCAGCAGCTTACTGTCAGGGTACGGCAATGAGCAGTTCTTC.